This T cell receptor beta chain was sequenced during a study of vaccination effects on CD4 cells after COVID-19. Across the study: The median interval between the second dose and post-vaccine sampling was 72 days. Cultures of about 2 million PBMC per well contained about 10 IU/ml IL-2 plus 10 ug/ml peptides.

In germline, CDR1 is LNHDA, CDR2 SQIVND (reference sequence). The CDR3 is 15 residues long. The trim removed 3 bases at V and 4 bases at J, leaving 5 bases unmatched. Culture proceeded for 9 to 11 days, and CD4+ T cells were then isolated. Each participant received a vaccine that was either BNT162b2 or mRNA-1273, given as two doses. The authors replaced half the medium with IL-2 medium on days 3 and 7. Sequenced by immunoSEQ multiplex PCR; TCRdb stores in-frame clones only, minus some. The profile shows some 66,000 clones, 70% to 80% of them singletons. With respect to this clone: Its antigen is currently unknown.

Broader study findings: Of the vaccine-induced clones from healthy vaccinees, merely 1 of 255 recognized common cold coronaviruses as well.

This TCR was sampled from a human donor who received a COVID-19 vaccine. V gene TRBV19 combines with J gene TRBJ1-1, with 10 bases aligning to TRBD1. The sequencing here drew on CD4+ T cells from PBMCs cultured without peptide, taken after COVID-19 vaccination. The DNA of the CDR3 is TGTGCCAGTAGTATGGGGACAGGGGCGAGCACTGAAGCTTTCTTT. Amino acid sequence: CASSMGTGASTEAFF.